The 10 T cell receptor beta chains below were found in one sample sequenced in a study of blood T cell repertoires in COVID-19. Only in-frame clones appear in the TCRdb table, and some are missing; sequencing was by immunoSEQ multiplex PCR. This table holds a few hundred thousand clones, 70% to 90% found once. The sequencing input was peripheral blood. The receptors were sampled from a woman in her 70s with acute or convalescent COVID-19.

Many counts were recorded for this clone. V and J are TRBV18 and TRBJ2-7; TRBD1 matches at 9 bases. The V gene's germline CDR1 is KGHSH and CDR2 LQKENI. The CDR3 contains 15 residues. J was trimmed by 5 bases and V by 2 bases; bases with no gene match: 7. The CDR3 sequence: CASSPSLGTGNEQYF. DNA of the CDR3: TGTGCCAGCTCACCATCCCTCGGGACAGGGAACGAGCAGTACTTC. Looking up the rest from reference TRBV18 and TRBJ2-7 gives the full variable domain: NAGVMQNPRHLVRRRGQEARLRCSPMKGHSHVYWYRQLPEEGLKFMVYLQKENIIDESGMPKERFSAEFPKEGPSILRIQQVVRGDSAAYFCASSPSLGTGNEQYFGPGTRLTVT.

The chain joins TRBV6-6 to TRBJ2-3; D is uncertain. Trimming cost V 2 bases and J 2 bases, with 8 bases left between them. The CDR3 consists of 14 residues. Germline V CDR1 and CDR2: MNHNY, SVGAGI (reference sequence). This chain's CDR3 is CASSYEVLTDTQYF. CDR3 nucleotides: TGTGCCAGCAGTTACGAGGTCCTCACAGATACGCAGTATTTT.

The chain carries TRBV19 and TRBJ2-2; TRBD1 aligns across 9 bases. Germline values: CDR1 LNHDA, CDR2 SQIVND (reference sequence). The CDR3 covers 15 residues. With 2 bases clipped from V and 6 bases from J, the junction kept 4 bases outside the gene matches. The chain's CDR3 is CASSIWTGVSGELFF. CDR3 sequence (DNA): TGTGCCAGTAGTATATGGACAGGGGTGTCCGGGGAGCTGTTTTTT.

CDR3 region: CASSHLGQGINEQYF. The CDR3 DNA reads TGTGCCAGCAGCCATCTCGGACAGGGGATAAACGAGCAGTACTTC. V usage is TRBV14 and J usage is TRBJ2-7; 9 bases match TRBD1. The V gene end was trimmed by 3 bases and the J gene end by 5 bases; junction bases not matched to a gene: 8. This CDR3 spans 15 amino acids. Germline V gene data show CDR1 as SGHDN and CDR2 as FVKESK.

The chain links TRBV10-2 to TRBJ1-6; D not resolved. The CDR3 loop spans 15 amino acids. Trimming took off 8 bases at V and 0 bases at J, with 11 bases between the two ends. Germline CDR1 reads WSHSY; CDR2 reads SAAADI. CDR3 bases: TGCGCCAGCCAGGTCGCAGCCTCCTATAATTCACCCCTCCACTTT. The encoded protein is CASQVAASYNSPLHF.

The chain uses TRBV10-3 and TRBJ1-2; D unresolved. CDR1 and CDR2 (germline): ENHRY, SYGVKD. V was shortened by 4 bases and J by 3 bases, with 6 bases between the two germline ends. The CDR3 loop spans 12 amino acids. The CDR3 reads CAISGADYGYTF. In DNA, the CDR3 is TGTGCCATCAGTGGGGCAGACTATGGCTACACCTTC.

The chain combines TRBV7-9 with TRBJ1-5, with D possibly TRBD1 on 6 matching bases. V was trimmed by 5 bases and J by 7 bases, leaving 12 bases between them. The CDR3 totals 13 residues. The germline CDR1 and CDR2 sequences are SEHNR and FQNEAQ (reference sequence). CDR3 protein: CASSPQGRQPQHF. CDR3 DNA sequence: TGTGCCAGCAGCCCACAGGGTCGACAGCCCCAGCATTTT.

V and J are TRBV2 and TRBJ1-1; perhaps TRBD1 as D (6 bases). In germline, CDR1 is SNHLY, CDR2 FYNNEI. Trimming took off 6 bases at V and 1 base at J, with 12 bases between the two ends. The CDR3 has 14 residues. This CDR3 is CASSRQVSNTEAFF. The CDR3 nucleotides are TGTGCCAGCAGCCGACAGGTCTCGAACACTGAAGCTTTCTTT.

The V gene is TRBV30, the J gene TRBJ2-7; D possibly corresponds to TRBD1 (6 bases). The V end lost 5 bases, the J end lost 6 bases, and 14 bases lay between the germline ends. From germline, CDR1 is GTSNPN and CDR2 SVGIG (reference sequence). This CDR3 has 12 residues. The CDR3 DNA reads TGTGCCTGGGGAGACAGGCCCCTCGAGCAGTACTTC. Protein: CAWGDRPLEQYF.

The chain carries TRBV5-1 and TRBJ1-3, with D uncertain. The CDR3 consists of 16 residues. The germline V gene encodes CDR1 SGHRS and CDR2 YFSETQ. Trimming removed 0 bases at V and 2 bases at J, with 12 bases between. As DNA, the CDR3 is TGCGCCAGCAGCTTGGTGGGTAGCTTGGCTGGAAACACCATATATTTT. This sequence encodes CASSLVGSLAGNTIYF.